This T cell receptor (beta chain) was captured in a study of blood T cell repertoires in COVID-19. This CDR3 region has 16 residues. Losses at the gene ends were 1 base for V and 3 bases for J; bases not matched to a gene: 8. The germline V gene encodes CDR1 KGHSH and CDR2 LQKENI. Source study methods: How many nucleated cells were present was estimated from reference gene primer amplification. Libraries were prepared by immunoSEQ multiplex PCR; TCRdb keeps only in-frame clonotypes and omits some of them. Clone size and the V and J calls come from that table; the DNA yielded D and trimming. The top ten clones hold around 5.5% of a sample with more than 95,000 clones, approximately 74% of them seen once.

The rearrangement joins TRBV18 to TRBJ1-1; 7 bases agree with TRBD1. The TCR was taken from a man aged 55 to 70 with acute or convalescent COVID-19. The sequenced material came from peripheral blood. CDR3: CASSPLARQGDTEAFF. In DNA form, the CDR3 reads TGTGCCAGCTCACCACTTGCACGACAGGGTGACACTGAAGCTTTCTTT.